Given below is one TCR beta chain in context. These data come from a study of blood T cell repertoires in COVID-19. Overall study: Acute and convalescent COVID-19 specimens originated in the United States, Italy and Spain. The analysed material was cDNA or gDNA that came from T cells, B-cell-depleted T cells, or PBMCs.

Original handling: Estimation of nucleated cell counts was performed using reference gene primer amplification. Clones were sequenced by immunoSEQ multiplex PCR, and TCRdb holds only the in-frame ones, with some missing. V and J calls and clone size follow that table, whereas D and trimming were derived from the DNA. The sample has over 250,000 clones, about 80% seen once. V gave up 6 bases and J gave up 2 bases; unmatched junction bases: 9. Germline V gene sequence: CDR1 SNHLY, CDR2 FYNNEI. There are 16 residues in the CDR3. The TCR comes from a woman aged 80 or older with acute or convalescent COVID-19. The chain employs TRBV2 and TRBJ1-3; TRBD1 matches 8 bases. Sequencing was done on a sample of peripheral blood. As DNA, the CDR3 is TGTGCCAGCAGCGTGGGACAGGTTATTACTGGAAACACCATATATTTT. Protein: CASSVGQVITGNTIYF.